The 22 T cell receptor beta chains below all came from one sample that was sequenced in a study of shared clonotypes between healthy human individuals. Profiled with immunoSEQ multiplex PCR; TCRdb holds only in-frame clones, not every one. Here the sample spans some 2,500,000 clones, 80% to 95% being singletons. What was sequenced was naive CD4+ T cells from PBMCs. Documented subset: CD45RA+ positively selected. The receptors originated from a man younger than 35 in good health. Some clones in this sample may be carry-over from other donors' samples.

CDR3 DNA: TGCAGCGTGGCCCCCGGGGGACAGGGTACTAACTATGGCTACACCTTC. Its protein product is CSVAPGGQGTNYGYTF. This chain links TRBV29-1 with TRBJ1-2, with 9 bases aligning to TRBD1. V dropped 6 bases and J dropped 0; count of bases not matched to a gene: 11. CDR1 SQVTM and CDR2 ANQGSEA come from the germline V gene. The CDR3 runs to 16 residues.

The genes are TRBV9 and TRBJ1-2; D gene ambiguous. CDR1 SGDLS and CDR2 YYNGEE come from the germline V gene. Between the trimmed V and J ends, which lost 3 bases and 7 bases, there was a span of 19 bases. This CDR3 region has 15 residues. CDR3 DNA sequence: TGTGCCAGCAGCGATTTGCGAGGGAGGGATTCTGGCTACACCTTC. Encoded protein: CASSDLRGRDSGYTF. The variable domain in full, with the rest retrieved from reference TRBV9 and TRBJ1-2, is DSGVTQTPKHLITATGQRVTLRCSPRSGDLSVYWYQQSLDQGLQFLIQYYNGEERAKGNILERFSAQQFPDLHSELNLSSLELGDSALYFCASSDLRGRDSGYTFGSGTRLTVV.

The chain links TRBV11-2 to TRBJ2-1, with D possibly matching TRBD2 (6 bases). Trimming stripped 2 bases from V and 6 bases from J, with 20 bases between. Germline V lookup: CDR1 SGHAT, CDR2 FQNNGV. The CDR3 sequence is 17 residues long. CDR3 sequence reads: CASSLYASGRGRNEQFF. The CDR3 nucleotides read TGTGCCAGCAGCTTATACGCGAGCGGGCGTGGGCGCAATGAGCAGTTCTTC.

The V gene is TRBV30, the J gene TRBJ2-5, with TRBD1 matching over 8 bases. Unmatched junction bases numbered 7, after V lost 4 bases and J lost 0 bases. Germline CDR1 is GTSNPN and CDR2 is SVGIG (reference sequence). This CDR3 has 15 amino acids. The CDR3 DNA reads TGTGCCTGGATTCTTCGGACAGGGTACCAAGAGACCCAGTACTTC. Translating gives CAWILRTGYQETQYF.

This sequence joins TRBV5-1 and TRBJ2-3; D might be TRBD1 (6 bases). This CDR3 region has 14 residues. V was trimmed by 4 bases and J by 2 bases, leaving 11 bases between them. Germline CDR1 SGHRS, CDR2 YFSETQ. Written as DNA, the CDR3 is TGCGCCAGCAGCGTACAGGGAATCACAGATACGCAGTATTTT. Protein product: CASSVQGITDTQYF.

V gene TRBV7-9 combines with J gene TRBJ1-1; perhaps TRBD1 as D (6 bases). CDR1 is SEHNR, CDR2 FQNEAQ, per germline (reference sequence). Trimming pared 0 bases from V and 5 bases from J, leaving 10 bases between. The CDR3 runs to 14 residues. In DNA form, the CDR3 reads TGTGCCAGCAGCTTAGCCGGGACACGGACTGAAGCTTTCTTT. Translated: CASSLAGTRTEAFF. Full variable domain (remainder filled in from reference TRBV7-9 and TRBJ1-1): DTGVSQNPRHKITKRGQNVTFRCDPISEHNRLYWYRQTLGQGPEFLTYFQNEAQLEKSRLLSDRFSAERPKGSFSTLEIQRTEQGDSAMYLCASSLAGTRTEAFFGQGTRLTVV.

Only one count was recorded for this clone. The chain couples TRBV2 to TRBJ2-7, with 9 bases aligning to TRBD1. CDR1 is SNHLY and CDR2 is FYNNEI in the germline V gene. CDR3 length: 15 amino acids. J gave up 7 bases and V 5 bases, and 12 bases lay outside the gene matches. The CDR3 region is CASSNPGQGRWEQYF. For the CDR3, the DNA is TGTGCCAGCAGTAACCCGGGACAGGGAAGGTGGGAGCAGTACTTC.

V usage is TRBV27 and J usage is TRBJ2-2; D is unresolved. This CDR3 is built from 16 residues. V was clipped by 6 bases and J by 1 base, with 15 bases between them. Germline loops: CDR1 MNHEY, CDR2 SMNVEV (reference sequence). The CDR3, as DNA: TGTGCCAGCAGCCAAACCCCCCGGCTGAACACCGGGGAGCTGTTTTTT. As protein: CASSQTPRLNTGELFF.

DNA for the CDR3: TGTGCCTCATCCAAAGACTCCTACAATGAGCAGTTCTTC. Translated: CASSKDSYNEQFF. J is TRBJ2-1 and V is TRBV30; D ambiguous. Germline V lookup: CDR1 GTSNPN, CDR2 SVGIG (reference sequence). The CDR3 consists of 13 residues. V lost 7 bases to trimming and J lost 0 bases, with 10 bases between them.

The V call is TRBV7-9, the J call TRBJ2-5; no clear D gene. Germline V gene data show CDR1 as SEHNR and CDR2 as FQNEAQ (reference sequence). This CDR3 is built from 14 residues. The V end was cut by 3 bases, the J end by 1 base, with 9 bases between. CDR3: CASSFSQFQETQYF. The CDR3 nucleotides read TGTGCCAGCAGCTTCTCACAGTTCCAAGAGACCCAGTACTTC.

This sequence joins TRBV7-2 and TRBJ2-5, with D perhaps TRBD1 (6 bases). Germline values: CDR1 SGHTA, CDR2 FQGNSA. The CDR3 has 16 residues. Trimming took 5 bases from V and 0 from J, leaving 16 bases between them. As DNA, the CDR3 is TGTGCCAGCAGCATGGGGGCAGCCGAGTACCAAGAGACCCAGTACTTC. Translating it yields CASSMGAAEYQETQYF.

The chain recombines TRBV6-1 with TRBJ2-2; 7 bases are shared with TRBD2. V was pared by 3 bases and J by 3 bases, with 10 bases of the junction left unmatched. This CDR3 has 17 residues. Germline V gene lookup returns CDR1 MNHNS and CDR2 SASEGT. CDR3 nucleotides: TGTGCCAGCAGTGACCTACTCGACGCGGGGGACACCGGGGAGCTGTTTTTT. Translated, it gives CASSDLLDAGDTGELFF.

The V gene is TRBV29-1, the J gene TRBJ2-3; 10 bases are a match to TRBD1. Losses at the gene ends were 5 bases for V and 2 bases for J; bases not matched to a gene: 4. The CDR3 is 14 amino acids. CDR1 is SQVTM and CDR2 is ANQGSEA in the germline V gene. CDR3 DNA sequence: TGCAGCGTTACCGGGACAGGGGACACAGATACGCAGTATTTT. Its translation is CSVTGTGDTDTQYF.

CDR3 amino acids: CSVEDLRRGYNEQFF. DNA of the CDR3: TGCAGCGTTGAAGATCTCCGGAGGGGATACAATGAGCAGTTCTTC. The chain carries TRBV29-1 and TRBJ2-1, with TRBD2 as a possible D gene (6 bases). Per the germline V gene, CDR1 is SQVTM and CDR2 is ANQGSEA. Trimming removed 0 bases at V and 4 bases at J, with 13 bases between. The CDR3 has 15 amino acids.

The gene calls are TRBV29-1 and TRBJ2-5; TRBD2 matches 7 bases. The germline gives CDR1 SQVTM, CDR2 ANQGSEA. CDR3 length: 13 amino acids. Trimming at V came to 7 bases and at J to 5 bases, leaving 10 bases not matched to a gene. DNA for the CDR3: TGCAGCGGGGGGGGACCCGGCGGGGAGACCCAGTACTTC. It codes for CSGGGPGGETQYF.

CDR3 DNA: TGTGCCAGCAGTCGGAACAGCCTCTCCTACGAGCAGTACTTC. It specifies CASSRNSLSYEQYF. This chain uses TRBV7-9 with TRBJ2-7; D uncertain. Germline CDR1 SEHNR, CDR2 FQNEAQ (reference sequence). V was clipped by 6 bases and J by 0 bases, with 12 bases between them. The CDR3 is 14 amino acids.

The rearrangement links TRBV19 to TRBJ1-5; 8 bases line up with TRBD1. Germline CDR1 and CDR2: LNHDA and SQIVND (reference sequence). V lost 3 bases and J lost 7; bases outside the gene matches: 11. The CDR3 is 16 residues long. The CDR3 here is CASSMIRGRSWQPQHF. CDR3 nucleotides: TGTGCCAGTAGTATGATCAGGGGGCGAAGTTGGCAGCCCCAGCATTTT.

Here the CDR3 reads CASSLIAGGNTGELFF. CDR3 sequence (DNA): TGCGCCAGCAGCTTGATCGCAGGGGGGAACACCGGGGAGCTGTTTTTT. This chain connects TRBV5-1 to TRBJ2-2; TRBD1 aligns across 7 bases. The V segment lost 1 base and the J segment 1 base; nucleotides outside the gene matches: 4. The V gene's germline CDR1 is SGHRS and CDR2 YFSETQ. This CDR3 spans 16 amino acids.

Of note for this clone: Other DNA sequences in the sample encode the same CDR3. The CDR3 region has the DNA TGTGCCAGCAGTTCCGGGAGTACAGATACGCAGTATTTT. As protein: CASSSGSTDTQYF. This sequence joins TRBV28 and TRBJ2-3; maybe TRBD2 (6 bases). The CDR3 sequence is 13 residues long. Germline V gene data show CDR1 as MDHEN and CDR2 as SYDVKM. V lost 4 bases to trimming and J lost 3 bases, with 8 bases between them.

V and J are TRBV6-4 and TRBJ2-2, with 9 bases aligning to TRBD1. The CDR3 spans 16 residues. The V gene end was trimmed by 6 bases and the J gene end by 2 bases; junction bases not matched to a gene: 7. Germline CDR1 is MRHNA and CDR2 is SNTAGT. CDR3 region: CASRDTDRGNTGELFF. CDR3 nucleotide sequence: TGTGCCAGCAGAGATACGGACAGGGGTAACACCGGGGAGCTGTTTTTT.

With respect to this clone: The sample has other DNA sequences that encode this CDR3 too. The genes are TRBV28 and TRBJ2-7, with 9 bases identical to TRBD1. Germline values: CDR1 MDHEN, CDR2 SYDVKM. CDR3 size: 14 residues. The V gene end was trimmed by 6 bases and the J gene end by 0 bases; junction bases not matched to a gene: 3. The CDR3 nucleotides read TGTGCCAGCAGACGACAGGGGGGCTCCTACGAGCAGTACTTC. Encoded protein: CASRRQGGSYEQYF.

The chain couples TRBV7-3 to TRBJ1-2; 8 bases agree with TRBD1. The CDR3 has 13 residues. Germline V lookup: CDR1 SGHTA, CDR2 FQGTGA. After removal of 5 bases from V and 7 bases from J, the junction contained 6 bases not matched to a gene. CDR3 sequence (DNA): TGTGCCAGCAGCCCCGACAGGGGTACTGGCTACACCTTC. Protein: CASSPDRGTGYTF. Variable domain in full (rest from reference TRBV7-3 and TRBJ1-2): GAGVSQTPSNKVTEKGKYVELRCDPISGHTALYWYRQSLGQGPEFLIYFQGTGAADDSGLPNDRFFAVRPEGSVSTLKIQRTERGDSAVYLCASSPDRGTGYTFGSGTRLTVV.